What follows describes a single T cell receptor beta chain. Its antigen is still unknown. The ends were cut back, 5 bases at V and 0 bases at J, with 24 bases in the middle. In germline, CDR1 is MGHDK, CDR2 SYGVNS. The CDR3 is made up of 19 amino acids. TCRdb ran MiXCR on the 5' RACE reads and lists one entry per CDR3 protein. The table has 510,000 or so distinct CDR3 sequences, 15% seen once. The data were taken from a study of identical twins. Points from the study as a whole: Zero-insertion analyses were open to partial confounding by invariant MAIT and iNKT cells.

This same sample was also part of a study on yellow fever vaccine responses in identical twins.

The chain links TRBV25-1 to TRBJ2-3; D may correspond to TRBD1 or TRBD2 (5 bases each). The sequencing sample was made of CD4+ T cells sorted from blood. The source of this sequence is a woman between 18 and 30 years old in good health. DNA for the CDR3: TGTGCCAGCAGTAACGAAAAACGGGGAATTGGACATAGCACAGATACGCAGTATTTT. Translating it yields CASSNEKRGIGHSTDTQYF.